This T cell receptor beta chain was captured by sequencing in a study of blood T cells in healthy people across ages. Each sample yielded at least 5.5 micrograms of PBMC total RNA. As concerns this clonotype: Its target is unknown.

A second PCR of roughly 7 to 11 cycles used a sample-barcoded 5' primer and a J-beta primer mix. Each cDNA molecule received a tag from a template-switch adaptor that had 12 random nucleotides. One entry per CDR3 protein results from TCRdb running MiXCR on the 5' RACE reads. The profile shows fewer than 750,000 distinct CDR3 sequences, 52% of them singletons. Study results and limitations: Estimates of total diversity, which came from one million sequenced T cells, were considered to be underestimates.

V was shortened by 0 bases and J by 4 bases, with 15 bases between the two germline ends. The CDR3 has 16 residues. The germline V gene encodes CDR1 DFQATT and CDR2 SNEGSKA (reference sequence). This rearrangement joins TRBV20-1 to TRBJ2-2; D perhaps matches TRBD1 (5 bases). Sequencing input: blood. This sequence was found in a woman of 80 years or more in good health. CDR3 in DNA: TGCAGTGCTAGAGATCCCAGACAGAGAAGCACCGGGGAGCTGTTTTTT. Translating it yields CSARDPRQRSTGELFF.